A selection of T cell receptor beta chains follows, all from one sample in a study of T-cell memory formation after mild COVID-19. MiXCR, run by TCRdb on the 5' RACE reads, gives a single entry per CDR3 protein. The sample records approximately 290,000 distinct CDR3 sequences, more than 15% being singletons. Sequencing input: PBMCs or a T cell subset sorted from them (not recorded which). The receptor set was obtained from a man between 18 and 29 years old who had mild COVID-19 (a few samples of this study predate the infection). Cell type and time point are not known. Both conserved end residues are part of each CDR3. The order of the fields is CDR3 protein, CDR3 DNA, V gene, J gene, D gene, clone size. D genes are given only for firm matches. Expanded clones are given a class, and other clones once, few, many or no size at all.

CDR3: CASSQDMVVSETQYF; DNA: TGTGCCAGCAGCCAAGATATGGTGGTTAGCGAGACCCAGTACTTC; V: TRBV14; J: TRBJ2-5; D: -; size: few
CDR3: CASSQDADRDYNEQFF; DNA: TGCGCCAGCAGCCAAGATGCGGACAGGGACTACAATGAGCAGTTCTTC; V: TRBV4-3; J: TRBJ2-1; D: TRBD1; size: -
CDR3: CASSDTSAAWNTQYF; DNA: TGTGCCAGCAGCGACACGTCTGCGGCCTGGAATACGCAGTATTTT; V: TRBV7-9; J: TRBJ2-3; D: -; size: -
CDR3: CASTYERAYGYTF; DNA: TGTGCCAGCACCTACGAGAGGGCTTATGGCTACACCTTC; V: TRBV6-1; J: TRBJ1-2; D: -; size: few
CDR3: CAISGYGLNQPQHF; DNA: TGTGCCATCAGTGGGTACGGGTTAAATCAGCCCCAGCATTTT; V: TRBV10-3; J: TRBJ1-5; D: -; size: few
CDR3: CASSYHPGTGNSPLHF; DNA: TGTGCCAGCAGTTACCACCCCGGGACAGGGAATTCACCCCTCCACTTT; V: TRBV6-2/TRBV6-3; J: TRBJ1-6; D: TRBD1; size: -
CDR3: CASSRGKGPYNEQFF; DNA: TGCGCCAGCAGCCGAGGCAAGGGGCCCTACAATGAGCAGTTCTTC; V: TRBV4-3; J: TRBJ2-1; D: -; size: -
CDR3: CASSPSTGGDEKLFF; DNA: TGTGCCAGCTCACCCTCGACAGGGGGCGATGAAAAACTGTTTTTT; V: TRBV18; J: TRBJ1-4; D: TRBD1; size: -
CDR3: CASRSRQQSSYNEQFF; DNA: TGTGCCAGCAGGTCTCGACAGCAGAGCTCCTACAATGAGCAGTTCTTC; V: TRBV6-5; J: TRBJ2-1; D: -; size: many
CDR3: CATFGQGGITGELFF; DNA: TGTGCCACCTTCGGACAGGGCGGGATAACCGGGGAGCTGTTTTTT; V: TRBV10-3; J: TRBJ2-2; D: TRBD1; size: -
CDR3: CASSYSIVLGGYNEQFF; DNA: TGTGCCAGCAGTTACTCGATCGTGTTAGGCGGCTACAATGAGCAGTTCTTC; V: TRBV6-2/TRBV6-3; J: TRBJ2-1; D: -; size: -
CDR3: CASSQGEAGNEQFF; DNA: TGTGCCAGCAGCCAAGGGGAGGCGGGCAATGAGCAGTTCTTC; V: TRBV3-1; J: TRBJ2-1; D: -; size: few
CDR3: CASSFGGIPQYF; DNA: TGTGCCAGCAGCTTCGGGGGGATCCCGCAGTATTTT; V: TRBV7-9; J: TRBJ2-3; D: TRBD2; size: many
CDR3: CASYSGVYTGELFF; DNA: TGTGCCAGCTATAGCGGGGTGTACACCGGGGAGCTGTTTTTT; V: TRBV6-1; J: TRBJ2-2; D: TRBD2; size: -
CDR3: CASSLVGRVHEQYF; DNA: TGTGCCAGCAGCTTAGTTGGGAGGGTACACGAGCAGTACTTC; V: TRBV7-9; J: TRBJ2-7; D: TRBD2; size: -
CDR3: CASRTRDQGTDTQYF; DNA: TGTGCCAGTAGAACGCGAGATCAAGGCACAGATACGCAGTATTTT; V: TRBV19; J: TRBJ2-3; D: -; size: few
CDR3: CAWSPRLAGALTDTQYF; DNA: TGTGCCTGGAGCCCGAGACTAGCGGGGGCCCTCACAGATACGCAGTATTTT; V: TRBV30; J: TRBJ2-3; D: TRBD2; size: few
CDR3: CASAGGDTQYF; DNA: TGCGCCAGTGCGGGGGGAGATACGCAGTATTTT; V: TRBV4-3; J: TRBJ2-3; D: TRBD2; size: -
CDR3: CASSYGTGGHNEQFF; DNA: TGTGCCAGCAGCTACGGGACAGGGGGTCACAATGAGCAGTTCTTC; V: TRBV27; J: TRBJ2-1; D: TRBD1; size: -
CDR3: CATTPGQGFYNEQFF; DNA: TGCGCCACAACCCCGGGACAGGGGTTCTACAATGAGCAGTTCTTC; V: TRBV5-1; J: TRBJ2-1; D: TRBD1; size: -
CDR3: CASSFRPLGARQNYGYTF; DNA: TGTGCCAGCAGTTTTCGTCCCCTGGGGGCGCGCCAAAACTATGGCTACACCTTC; V: TRBV12-3/TRBV12-4; J: TRBJ1-2; D: -; size: -
CDR3: CASTPGSGGPGYNEQFF; DNA: TGTGCCAGCACTCCAGGAAGCGGGGGGCCGGGGTACAATGAGCAGTTCTTC; V: TRBV6-5; J: TRBJ2-1; D: TRBD2; size: -
CDR3: CASSARQGRSGYTF; DNA: TGCGCCAGCAGCGCCCGACAGGGGAGATCTGGCTACACCTTC; V: TRBV5-1; J: TRBJ1-2; D: TRBD1; size: -
CDR3: CASSQDPGELFF; DNA: TGTGCCAGCAGCCAAGATCCGGGGGAGCTGTTTTTT; V: TRBV4-2; J: TRBJ2-2; D: -; size: -
CDR3: CSAREYRGGTEAFF; DNA: TGCAGTGCTAGAGAGTACAGGGGGGGGACTGAAGCTTTCTTT; V: TRBV20-1; J: TRBJ1-1; D: TRBD1; size: -
CDR3: CASSYRGPRTTDTQYF; DNA: TGTGCCAGCAGTTACCGTGGACCCCGCACAACAGATACGCAGTATTTT; V: TRBV6-6; J: TRBJ2-3; D: -; size: -
CDR3: CASSPSLAGPGDTQYF; DNA: TGTGCCAGCAGCCCTAGCTTAGCGGGGCCGGGAGATACGCAGTATTTT; V: TRBV7-3; J: TRBJ2-3; D: TRBD2; size: few
CDR3: CASSLPRGEQFF; DNA: TGTGCCAGCAGCTTACCGCGGGGTGAGCAGTTCTTC; V: TRBV11-1; J: TRBJ2-1; D: -; size: -
CDR3: CATSETGTGGNTEAFF; DNA: TGTGCCACCAGCGAAACCGGGACAGGGGGGAACACTGAAGCTTTCTTT; V: TRBV24-1; J: TRBJ1-1; D: TRBD1; size: once
CDR3: CASSVVARTDTQYF; DNA: TGTGCCAGCAGCGTAGTAGCCCGGACAGATACGCAGTATTTT; V: TRBV9; J: TRBJ2-3; D: -; size: -
CDR3: CASSPGGLYNEQFF; DNA: TGCGCCAGCAGCCCCGGTGGCCTCTACAATGAGCAGTTCTTC; V: TRBV5-1; J: TRBJ2-1; D: -; size: many
CDR3: CSVGTGGTDTQYF; DNA: TGCAGCGTTGGGACAGGGGGCACAGATACGCAGTATTTT; V: TRBV29-1; J: TRBJ2-3; D: TRBD1; size: many
CDR3: CASSQDFQGAWGYTF; DNA: TGTGCCAGCAGCCAAGACTTCCAGGGGGCGTGGGGCTACACCTTC; V: TRBV4-2; J: TRBJ1-2; D: TRBD1; size: few
CDR3: CAISVEAGGSYNSPLHF; DNA: TGTGCCATCAGTGTAGAGGCAGGGGGGTCCTATAATTCACCCCTCCACTTT; V: TRBV10-3; J: TRBJ1-6; D: TRBD1; size: -
CDR3: CASSLGWHTEAFF; DNA: TGTGCCAGCAGTTTAGGATGGCACACTGAAGCTTTCTTT; V: TRBV12-3/TRBV12-4; J: TRBJ1-1; D: -; size: many
CDR3: CSVGSWGETQYF; DNA: TGCAGCGTGGGGAGCTGGGGAGAGACCCAGTACTTC; V: TRBV29-1; J: TRBJ2-5; D: -; size: -
CDR3: CASSMDDRKSGYEQYF; DNA: TGTGCCAGCAGCATGGACGACAGGAAGAGCGGCTACGAGCAGTACTTC; V: TRBV5-5; J: TRBJ2-7; D: -; size: -
CDR3: CSASTSGDTQYF; DNA: TGCAGTGCTAGTACGTCGGGAGATACGCAGTATTTT; V: TRBV20-1; J: TRBJ2-3; D: -; size: -
CDR3: CASSQFPDSTNTEAFF; DNA: TGTGCCAGCAGCCAATTCCCTGACAGTACGAACACTGAAGCTTTCTTT; V: TRBV4-2; J: TRBJ1-1; D: -; size: -
CDR3: CASSLARRFSTDTQYF; DNA: TGTGCCAGCAGCTTAGCGCGACGGTTTAGCACAGATACGCAGTATTTT; V: TRBV7-2; J: TRBJ2-3; D: -; size: few